This entry lists 18 T cell receptor beta chains sequenced from one sample in a study of identical twins. One entry per CDR3 protein, called by TCRdb with MiXCR from the 5' RACE reads. The sample includes hundreds of thousands of distinct CDR3 sequences, over 8.5% of them seen just once. These same records also appear under a second study, on yellow fever vaccine responses in identical twins.

What was sequenced was PBMCs. The receptors shown here come from a woman in her late teens or twenties in good health.

On this clonotype itself: A much larger clone differs by one base, so this may be a read error. CDR3 sequence (DNA): TGCGCCAGCAGCCGTTTCCGGAGCGGGGGGGCCTTTGAGCAGCACTTC. This gives the protein CASSRFRSGGAFEQHF. The J gene is TRBJ2-7, the V gene TRBV5-1, with TRBD2 identical over 10 bases. Germline V gene lookup returns CDR1 SGHRS and CDR2 YFSETQ. The CDR3 is 16 residues long.

The V call is TRBV5-1, the J call TRBJ2-1; 8 bases map to TRBD1. There are 16 residues in the CDR3. V lost 0 bases and J lost 4; bases outside the gene matches: 6. CDR1 and CDR2 (germline): SGHRS, YFSETQ. The CDR3 DNA follows: TGCGCCAGCAGCTTGGCCGAGACAGGGGTTTACAATGAGCAGTTCTTC. Residues: CASSLAETGVYNEQFF.

The table lists this clonotype with many counts. This chain joins TRBV18 and TRBJ2-1, with D possibly being TRBD1 (6 bases). Trimming cost V 6 bases and J 0 bases, with 18 bases left between them. Germline V gives CDR1 KGHSH, CDR2 LQKENI. CDR3 length equals 17 residues. The CDR3 sequence: CASSLEGQLFSYNEQFF. The CDR3 nucleotides are TGTGCCAGCTCCCTAGAAGGACAGTTATTCTCCTACAATGAGCAGTTCTTC.

This clonotype was recorded at least ten times. The chain joins TRBV6-2 or TRBV6-3 to TRBJ1-5, with D maybe TRBD1 (6 bases). The germline CDR1 and CDR2 sequences are MNHEY and SVGEGT. With 0 bases removed from V and 7 bases from J, the gap between germline ends came to 13 bases. This CDR3 region has 15 residues. CDR3 region: CASSYSEGEIQPQHF. CDR3 sequence (DNA): TGTGCCAGCAGTTACTCGGAGGGGGAGATCCAGCCCCAGCATTTT.

This clonotype was observed a handful of times. This sequence joins TRBV12-3 or TRBV12-4 and TRBJ1-2; TRBD1 agrees at 7 bases. CDR3 length: 13 residues. Losses at the gene ends were 3 bases for V and 5 bases for J; bases not matched to a gene: 3. The CDR3 nucleotides read TGTGCCAGCAGTTTGGGACAGCAATATGGCTACACCTTC. This encodes CASSLGQQYGYTF.

The CDR3 sequence: CASRNNSQGYEQYF. The CDR3 nucleotides read TGTGCCAGCAGGAATAATTCACAGGGTTACGAGCAGTACTTC. J is TRBJ2-7 and V is TRBV14; tentatively, D is TRBD1 (6 bases). Trimming removed 6 bases at V and 4 bases at J, with 16 bases between. The CDR3 length is 14 residues. CDR1 is SGHDN, CDR2 FVKESK, per germline.

This clonotype was recorded many times. The gene calls are TRBV20-1 and TRBJ2-7, with TRBD2 identical over 9 bases. The germline V gene has CDR1 DFQATT and CDR2 SNEGSKA (reference sequence). Trimming cost V 3 bases and J 4 bases; bases outside gene matches: 7. The CDR3 spans 14 residues. CDR3 DNA sequence: TGCAGTGCTAGTTCTCGGACTAGCGTGTACGAGCAGTACTTC. Translation gives CSASSRTSVYEQYF.

The chain has TRBV12-3 or TRBV12-4 and TRBJ2-7; weak D call: TRBD1 (5 bases). V lost 1 base and J 2 bases, leaving 9 bases between the germline ends. This CDR3 has 14 residues. DNA of the CDR3: TGTGCCAGCAGTTTAGGACAGACAACCTACGAGCAGTACTTC. It specifies CASSLGQTTYEQYF.

This clonotype was picked up a small number of times. The chain is built from TRBV20-1 and TRBJ2-7; D not resolved. Trimming pared 5 bases from V and 3 bases from J, leaving 14 bases between. Germline-derived CDR1 and CDR2 are DFQATT and SNEGSKA (reference sequence). The CDR3 loop spans 13 amino acids. CDR3 sequence reads: CSARLPTRYEQYF. CDR3 sequence (DNA): TGCAGTGCTCGGTTACCAACCCGCTACGAGCAGTACTTC.

In its sample, this clonotype was seen a few times. The chain recombines TRBV20-1 with TRBJ2-4, with TRBD1 matching 7 bases. V dropped 0 bases and J dropped 3; count of bases not matched to a gene: 5. Germline CDR1 is DFQATT and CDR2 is SNEGSKA (reference sequence). The CDR3 length is 15 residues. CDR3 in DNA: TGCAGTGCTAGAGATTACCGGGACAGCAAAAACATTCAGTACTTC. Translation: CSARDYRDSKNIQYF.

Note on this clonotype: A much larger clonotype is one base distant, so this may be a read error. V usage is TRBV7-2 and J usage is TRBJ2-1; D gene unclear. CDR1 and CDR2 (germline): SGHTA, FQGNSA. The CDR3 is 12 residues long. Here the CDR3 reads CASSQGWDEQSF. Written as DNA, the CDR3 is TGTGCCAGCAGCCAAGGATGGGATGAGCAGTCCTTC. Supplemented by reference TRBV7-2 and TRBJ2-1, the full variable domain reads GAGVSQSPSNKVTEKGKDVELRCDPISGHTALYWYRQSLGQGLEFLIYFQGNSAPDKSGLPSDRFSAERTGGSVSTLTIQRTQQEDSAVYLCASSQGWDEQSFGPGTRLTVL.

The chain employs TRBV11-2 and TRBJ1-5; 7 bases are a match to TRBD1. V lost 5 bases, J lost 5 bases, and 9 bases stayed unmatched. The CDR3 loop spans 15 amino acids. Germline-derived CDR1 and CDR2 are SGHAT and FQNNGV. The chain's CDR3 is CASSASGGWHQPQHF. CDR3 nucleotides: TGTGCCAGCAGCGCCTCAGGGGGATGGCATCAGCCCCAGCATTTT.

This clonotype was picked up a small number of times. This sequence joins TRBV7-9 and TRBJ2-1, with D possibly being TRBD2 (6 bases). Germline assignment: CDR1 SEHNR and CDR2 FQNEAQ (reference sequence). Trimming stripped 5 bases from V and 5 bases from J, with 19 bases between. CDR3 length: 16 residues. The CDR3 spells CASSPRDSGGHNEQFF. CDR3 coding DNA: TGTGCCAGCAGCCCCCGTGATAGCGGAGGCCACAATGAGCAGTTCTTC.

The chain recombines TRBV19 with TRBJ2-7; no firm D call. Germline values: CDR1 LNHDA, CDR2 SQIVND (reference sequence). The CDR3 is made up of 14 amino acids. V lost 3 bases, J lost 4 bases, and 13 bases lay in between. CDR3: CASSIGQNAYEQYF. DNA of the CDR3: TGTGCCAGTAGTATTGGGCAAAACGCATACGAGCAGTACTTC.

The chain couples TRBV6-2 or TRBV6-3 to TRBJ2-1; 7 bases are a match to TRBD1. Trimming removed 6 bases from V and 5 bases from J; junction bases left unmatched: 7. From germline, CDR1 is MNHEY and CDR2 SVGEGT. The length of the CDR3 is 14 residues. The DNA of the CDR3 is TGTGCCAGCAGCCTTGGACAGGAAAACAATGAGCAGTTCTTC. Encoded protein: CASSLGQENNEQFF.

CDR3 DNA: TGTGCCAGCAGTTTATTAGGCTTTAGCGGACCCCAAGAGACCCAGTACTTC. It is translated as CASSLLGFSGPQETQYF. V and J are TRBV27 and TRBJ2-5, with D perhaps TRBD2 (6 bases). This CDR3 has 17 amino acids. Germline V gene lookup returns CDR1 MNHEY and CDR2 SMNVEV (reference sequence). V was shortened by 1 base and J by 1 base, with 16 bases between the two germline ends.

This clonotype was counted at least ten times. This rearrangement joins TRBV20-1 to TRBJ1-5; D unresolved. Germline loops: CDR1 DFQATT, CDR2 SNEGSKA (reference sequence). This CDR3 has 15 residues. Trimming cost V 3 bases and J 0 bases, with 12 bases left between them. The CDR3 sequence is CSASEVNYSNQPQHF. The CDR3 nucleotides are TGCAGTGCTAGTGAGGTTAACTATAGCAATCAGCCCCAGCATTTT.

This clonotype came up a few times. This chain joins TRBV7-8 and TRBJ1-6, with TRBD1 matching over 9 bases. Germline CDR1 reads SGHVS; CDR2 reads FQNEAQ. J lost 6 bases, V lost 4 bases, and 4 bases had no gene match. The length of the CDR3 is 15 residues. Here the CDR3 reads CASSWGQGGNSPLHF. The DNA of the CDR3 is TGTGCCAGCAGCTGGGGACAGGGAGGTAATTCACCCCTCCACTTT.